This T cell receptor (beta chain) was captured in a study of blood T cell repertoires in COVID-19 (dated by TCRdb to 2018 to 2020). With regard to the full study: Samples covering the acute and convalescent phases of COVID-19 were provided by collaborators in the United States, Italy and Spain. The prospective study material was composed of cDNA or gDNA derived from T cells, B-cell-depleted T cells, or PBMCs. Deeply sampled blood TCRbeta repertoires from subjects exposed to, actively infected with, or recovered from COVID-19 were included in the dataset. The repertoires were released in a freely available public database meant as a resource for research on the immune response to SARS-CoV-2. Samples were obtained from the ongoing ImmuneRACE study (first 160 participants) and from about 1,300 subjects provided by 6 global collaborators. Sample metadata almost always included a de-identified subject ID, COVID-19 status, age in years and sex. Where available, HLA class I and class II types were taken from metadata supplied by the sample provider and were not determined by assay-based typing.

From its cysteine to its phenylalanine, the CDR3 spans 17 amino acids. The read is trimmed to its CDR3 DNA, 51 bases read in frame from base 1. From the germline V gene, CDR1 is MDHEN and CDR2 is SYDVKM. V lost 2 bases and J lost 3 bases, and the count of bases not matched to a germline gene is 10. One collaborating source in Seattle enrolled patients while the patients were actively infected and followed the patients over time throughout the course of disease. Each collaborating institution followed its own protocols to collect whole blood in K2EDTA tubes. For TCRbeta analysis, collaborators shipped samples in one of three forms: frozen whole blood, isolated PBMCs, or DNA extracted from either of those sample types. The full study reports these points: The amount of clinical and demographic metadata varied by source and participant and was provided uncurated.

Turning to this clone: Its antigen is still unknown. No quality values exist for individual bases; no much larger clone is one base distant.

TCRbeta CDR3 regions were amplified from genomic DNA by means of the immunoSEQ Assay, a bias-controlled multiplex PCR. The paper's processing steps were these. Within the assay, amplification of reference gene primers was used to estimate how many nucleated cells each sample contained. To quantify the absolute abundance of each unique TCRbeta CDR3 rearrangement, sequence reads were collapsed and filtered. Productive Simpson clonality was computed per sample as the square root of Simpson's diversity index over productive rearrangements. Sourced from immuneACCESS, this table was stored by TCRdb with only in-frame sequences that have V and J called. A share of the clones is absent; for the studies checked, an unresolved V gene accounts for under half, and the remainder has no known explanation. Clone size and V and J calls were adopted from that table, with D and trimming inferred from the DNA. The sample data list about 270,000 clones, and 65% to 90% of these were observed just once. The ten largest account for 13% of the sample.

The receptor chain draws on TRBV28 and TRBJ1-1; the central 9 bases match TRBD1. This receptor was taken from a woman in her seventies with COVID-19, enrolled during active disease. The specimen was peripheral blood. This receptor has the CDR3 CASSLEETGGRDTEAFF. Here is the DNA: TGTGCCAGCAGTTTAGAGGAGACAGGGGGAAGGGACACTGAAGCTTTCTTT.